A single sample is the source of the 17 T cell receptor beta chains below, sequenced in a study of immune heterogeneity within non-small cell lung tumors. Genomic DNA from bulk tumor acted as the template, and roughly 0.55 ug was loaded per sample. Several biopsies were spaced far apart within each primary tumor and obtained as surgery took place. The study cohort was described as untreated, and its members had newly diagnosed non-small cell lung cancer. They went on to have curative surgery. It was a multiplex PCR that amplified TCR beta CDR3, with 32 V and 13 J primers. A single record per CDR3 protein comes from TCRdb applying MiXCR to the multiplex PCR reads. The sample shows fewer than 12,000 distinct CDR3 sequences, less than 30% of them seen only once. Specimen: lung tumor tissue. All receptors come from a woman aged 55-70 years with non-small cell lung cancer.

The table lists this clonotype with many counts. The J gene is TRBJ2-1, the V gene TRBV3-1; 12 bases line up with TRBD2. The ends lost 3 bases at V and 7 bases at J; junction bases unmatched: 4. The CDR3 extends over 15 amino acids. Germline V CDR1 and CDR2: LGHDT, YNNKEL (reference sequence). CDR3 sequence (DNA): TGTGCCAGCAGCCACTCTAGCGGGAGGGGTAATGAGCAGTTCTTC. Encoded protein: CASSHSSGRGNEQFF.

In its sample, this clonotype was seen a few times. V usage is TRBV5-1 and J usage is TRBJ2-1; 9 bases map to TRBD2. The V gene end was trimmed by 0 bases and the J gene end by 10 bases; junction bases not matched to a gene: 8. Germline V gene lookup returns CDR1 SGHRS and CDR2 YFSETQ. CDR3 length equals 15 residues. The CDR3 loop reads CASSLDGREGGEQFF. The CDR3 nucleotides read TGCGCCAGCAGCTTGGATGGGCGGGAGGGGGGGGAGCAGTTCTTC.

Note on this clonotype: A much larger clone lies a single base off, so this may be a read error. The CDR3 region has the DNA TGTGCCAGCAGCTTAAGCAGCGGAGACACTGAAGCTTTCTTT. It specifies CASSLSSGDTEAFF. V is TRBV11-3 and J is TRBJ1-1, with no clear D. Trimming removed 2 bases at V and 3 bases at J, with 10 bases between. Germline V gene sequence: CDR1 SGHNT, CDR2 YENEEA. The CDR3 length is 14 residues.

This clonotype came up many times. J is TRBJ1-4 and V is TRBV3-1, with D maybe TRBD1 (5 bases). V lost 2 bases and J 8 bases, leaving 12 bases between the germline ends. CDR1 is LGHDT, CDR2 YNNKEL, per germline (reference sequence). The CDR3 consists of 14 residues. The CDR3 nucleotides read TGTGCCAGCAGCCAAATAGGGGCAAACGAAAAACTGTTTTTT. This codes for CASSQIGANEKLFF.

By share, this clonotype ranks as medium-sized. The chain joins TRBV6-6 to TRBJ1-3, with a weak D call TRBD1 (6 bases). The germline V gene encodes CDR1 MNHNY and CDR2 SVGAGI (reference sequence). V was shortened by 0 bases and J by 4 bases, with 13 bases between the two germline ends. This CDR3 comprises 16 residues. CDR3 sequence reads: CASSYSTGPSGNTIYF. DNA for the CDR3: TGTGCCAGCAGTTACTCGACAGGCCCCTCAGGAAACACCATATATTTT.

This clonotype is medium-sized (0.01 to 0.1%) within its sample. The chain combines TRBV6-1 with TRBJ1-5; D gene ambiguous. Trimming removed 4 bases at V and 0 bases at J, with 10 bases between. CDR1 and CDR2 from the germline V gene are MNHNS and SASEGT. The CDR3 covers 15 residues. CDR3 DNA: TGTGCCAGCAGTGCCTCAGGAGATAGCAATCAGCCCCAGCATTTT. Translating it yields CASSASGDSNQPQHF.

The chain has TRBV19 and TRBJ2-7; a possible D gene is TRBD2 (5 bases). V dropped 6 bases and J dropped 4 bases, with 19 bases sitting between them. CDR1 and CDR2 (germline): LNHDA, SQIVND (reference sequence). This CDR3 has 15 residues. The CDR3 DNA reads TGTGCCAGTAGATATTCCGGGGTAGCGACGTACGAGCAGTACTTC. Translated, it gives CASRYSGVATYEQYF.

This clonotype showed up many times. The CDR3 DNA is TGTGCCTGGAACGGGAGGGCCGGCTTGACAGATACGCAGTATTTT. Amino acid sequence: CAWNGRAGLTDTQYF. This chain links TRBV30 with TRBJ2-3; 8 bases fit TRBD2. The J segment lost 3 bases and the V segment lost 4 bases, leaving 9 bases of the junction unmatched. The germline CDR1 and CDR2 sequences are GTSNPN and SVGIG (reference sequence). CDR3 length equals 15 residues.

As for this clonotype: A much larger clone differs by one base, so this may be a read error. The chain has TRBV20-1 and TRBJ1-2; D possibly corresponds to TRBD1 (6 bases). Germline V gives CDR1 DFQATT, CDR2 SNEGSKA (reference sequence). Between the trimmed V and J ends, which lost 7 bases and 5 bases, there was a span of 20 bases. The CDR3 is made up of 14 amino acids. CDR3 DNA: TGCAGTGGTAATTATGCAGGGGATTTGTATGGCTACACCTTC. Protein sequence: CSGNYAGDLYGYTF.

The chain couples TRBV6-1 to TRBJ2-5; D unresolved. Germline lookup yields CDR1 MNHNS and CDR2 SASEGT. The CDR3 sequence is 11 residues long. V was shortened by 11 bases and J by 5 bases, with 12 bases between the two germline ends. The CDR3, as DNA: TGTGCCGGCCTGCCCCCCGAGACCCAGTACTTC. Protein: CAGLPPETQYF.

In this sample, this clonotype is medium-sized (0.01 to 0.1%). The CDR3 coding sequence is TGTGCCAGCAGTATTCAGGGACTAGCGGGAACCGGGGAGCTGTTTTTT. It yields the protein CASSIQGLAGTGELFF. The chain uses TRBV28 and TRBJ2-2; 13 nucleotides line up with TRBD2. V shed 5 bases and J 5 bases; nucleotides not matched to a gene: 5. This CDR3 has 16 residues. Germline loops: CDR1 MDHEN, CDR2 SYDVKM.

This clonotype has at least ten counts. The chain combines TRBV24-1 with TRBJ2-1; D call uncertain. Germline V gene sequence: CDR1 KGHDR, CDR2 SFDVKD. V was shortened by 1 base and J by 6 bases, with 3 bases between the two germline ends. The CDR3 is made up of 12 amino acids. The CDR3, as DNA: TGTGCCACCAGTGATTTAGCCAATGAGCAGTTCTTC. It is translated as CATSDLANEQFF.

This clonotype is labeled medium-sized (0.01 to 0.1%). The rearrangement joins TRBV28 to TRBJ2-7; D unclear. Deletions cut 7 bases from V and 0 bases from J, with 10 bases between. This CDR3 region has 13 residues. Germline loops: CDR1 MDHEN, CDR2 SYDVKM. CDR3 region: CASTWSLSYEQYF. The CDR3 region has the DNA TGTGCCAGCACCTGGTCCCTCTCCTACGAGCAGTACTTC.

In its sample, this clonotype ranks as medium-sized. The gene calls are TRBV4-3 and TRBJ2-3; D gene uncertain. The CDR3 runs to 13 residues. Trimming pared 0 bases from V and 6 bases from J, leaving 7 bases between. Germline V gene lookup returns CDR1 LGHNA and CDR2 YSLEER. The CDR3 is CASSQEARDTQYF. The CDR3 nucleotides read TGCGCCAGCAGCCAAGAGGCACGGGATACGCAGTATTTT.

This rearrangement joins TRBV3-1 to TRBJ2-7, with unresolved D. CDR3 length equals 14 residues. Trimming removed 1 base at V and 1 base at J, with 8 bases between. The V gene's germline CDR1 is LGHDT and CDR2 YNNKEL (reference sequence). CDR3: CASSQARPSYEQYF. Written as DNA, the CDR3 is TGTGCCAGCAGCCAAGCGCGACCTTCCTACGAGCAGTACTTC.

By share, this clonotype counts as medium-sized. The gene calls are TRBV6-1 and TRBJ1-2; TRBD1 matches 10 bases. J was trimmed by 2 bases and V by 0 bases; bases with no gene match: 6. CDR1 and CDR2 (germline): MNHNS, SASEGT. The CDR3 runs 17 residues. The CDR3 loop reads CASSEAHLTGGNYGYTF. The CDR3 nucleotides read TGTGCCAGCAGTGAAGCCCATTTGACAGGGGGCAACTATGGCTACACCTTC.

Concerning this clonotype: This may be a read error: a much more frequent sequence differs by one nucleotide. J is TRBJ2-5 and V is TRBV19, with D hard to call. The CDR3 is made up of 13 amino acids. From germline, CDR1 is LNHDA and CDR2 SQIVND (reference sequence). DNA of the CDR3: TGTGCCAGTAGTACCCACGCCCAAGAGACCCAGGACTTC. This translates into CASSTHAQETQDF. Looking up the rest from reference TRBV19 and TRBJ2-5 gives the full variable domain: DGGITQSPKYLFRKEGQNVTLSCEQNLNHDAMYWYRQDPGQGLRLIYYSQIVNDFQKGDIAEGYSVSREKKESFPLTVTSAQKNPTAFYLCASSTHAQETQDFGPGTRLLVL.